This TCR beta chain was sequenced for a study of radiation and T cells in renal cell carcinoma. Time point reported: blood 2 weeks post-SBRT. Treatment noted: 15 Gy SBRT to primary tumor, nephrectomy 4 weeks later. This renal cell carcinoma was of the clear cell type. Sequencing used immunoSEQ multiplex PCR; TCRdb keeps in-frame clones, though not all of them. Here the sample spans about 130,000 clones, 81% being singletons. Looked up from germline, CDR1 is ENHRY and CDR2 is SYGVKD. This CDR3 comprises 14 residues. The V end lost 6 bases, the J end lost 8 bases, and 17 bases lay between the germline ends.

The receptor comes from a man between 45 and 60 years old with renal cell carcinoma. The gene calls are TRBV10-3 and TRBJ2-1; possible D gene TRBD2, 5 bases. The source was blood, collected from a patient whose treatment included radiotherapy and nephrectomy. Here the CDR3 reads CAISDLTGSDEQFF. The CDR3 DNA sequence: TGTGCCATCAGCGACCTGACGGGATCGGATGAGCAGTTCTTC.